These 14 T cell receptor beta chains were all obtained from the same sample, sequenced in a study of blood T cell repertoires in COVID-19. The protocol was immunoSEQ multiplex PCR, while the TCRdb copy is restricted to in-frame clones and leaves out a portion. Here the sample spans approximately 250,000 clones, less than 95% being singletons. The sample comprised PBMCs or T cells enriched from blood (not recorded which). These receptors were taken from a man aged 35 to 55 who had been exposed to COVID-19.

V is TRBV11-3 and J is TRBJ1-1; 10 positions match TRBD1. Germline trimming cut 1 base from V and 6 bases from J; bases unmatched to any gene: 2. Germline V gene lookup returns CDR1 SGHNT and CDR2 YENEEA. The CDR3 is 14 amino acids. In DNA, the CDR3 is TGTGCCAGCAGCTTAGCAGGACAGGGGGCTGAAGCTTTCTTT. It translates to CASSLAGQGAEAFF.

This chain joins TRBV25-1 and TRBJ1-2; possible D gene TRBD1, 5 bases. Trimming removed 4 bases from V and 2 bases from J, with 17 bases in between. The CDR3 contains 16 residues. Germline-derived CDR1 and CDR2 are MGHDK and SYGVNS. CDR3 sequence: CASSAPVGGGNYGYTF. CDR3 DNA: TGTGCCAGCAGTGCCCCCGTAGGTGGGGGGAACTATGGCTACACCTTC.

The chain joins TRBV28 to TRBJ1-3, with 8 bases identical to TRBD1. Germline values: CDR1 MDHEN, CDR2 SYDVKM. The CDR3 runs to 14 residues. V shed 6 bases and J 0 bases; nucleotides not matched to a gene: 1. CDR3 region: CASRTGGSGNTIYF. The CDR3, as DNA: TGTGCCAGCAGAACAGGGGGCTCTGGAAACACCATATATTTT.

The rearrangement links TRBV6-1 to TRBJ2-7; 7 positions agree with TRBD1. This CDR3 spans 15 amino acids. Germline V gene data show CDR1 as MNHNS and CDR2 as SASEGT. With 2 bases clipped from V and 3 bases from J, the junction kept 7 bases outside the gene matches. For the CDR3, the DNA is TGTGCCAGCAGTGAAAACAGGGGCCAACTCTACGAGCAGTACTTC. Its translation is CASSENRGQLYEQYF.

This chain connects TRBV9 to TRBJ2-7; 7 bases are shared with TRBD2. Germline V gene data show CDR1 as SGDLS and CDR2 as YYNGEE. V trimming: 4 bases; J trimming: 0 bases; junction bases outside the gene matches: 7. The CDR3 has 15 residues. CDR3 sequence: CASSPGGSPSYEQYF. In nucleotides, the CDR3 is TGTGCCAGCAGCCCCGGGGGGTCTCCCTCCTACGAGCAGTACTTC.

The rearrangement joins TRBV15 to TRBJ2-1; D possibly corresponds to TRBD1 (10 bases). Trimming removed 5 bases from V and 8 bases from J, with 37 bases in between. The CDR3 consists of 21 residues. CDR1 is LNHNV, CDR2 YYDKDF, per germline (reference sequence). CDR3 residues: CATSPDYGTGESGGRVDEQFF. Here the CDR3 DNA reads TGTGCCACCAGCCCTGATTATGGGACAGGGGAGAGCGGCGGGAGGGTCGATGAGCAGTTCTTC.

V usage is TRBV28 and J usage is TRBJ2-7, with 7 bases fitting TRBD1. From germline, CDR1 is MDHEN and CDR2 SYDVKM. V shed 3 bases, J shed 2 bases, and the junction held 22 bases outside the gene matches. The CDR3 runs 20 residues. CDR3 bases: TGTGCCAGCAGTTTTTTGTTTTTGTTAGGGGGCGACACCGTTGCCTACGAGCAGTACTTC. Protein: CASSFLFLLGGDTVAYEQYF.

The gene calls are TRBV19 and TRBJ2-7; a possible D gene is TRBD2 (6 bases). V lost 9 bases and J 0 bases, leaving 15 bases between the germline ends. Germline V gene data show CDR1 as LNHDA and CDR2 as SQIVND (reference sequence). The CDR3 spans 14 residues. CDR3 bases: TGTGCCAGCGCCCGGGAGCTGAGCTCCTACGAGCAGTACTTC. Translated, it gives CASARELSSYEQYF.

This sequence joins TRBV19 and TRBJ2-7, with 7 bases identical to TRBD1. The CDR3 consists of 18 residues. CDR1 and CDR2 (germline): LNHDA, SQIVND (reference sequence). The ends lost 4 bases at V and 7 bases at J; junction bases unmatched: 22. The CDR3 loop reads CASSTLPSISRTGQEQYF. Written as DNA, the CDR3 is TGTGCCAGTAGTACCCTCCCTTCAATTTCCCGGACAGGTCAAGAGCAGTACTTC.

The count of this clone is one. The chain links TRBV5-1 to TRBJ2-1; 8 bases are a match to TRBD1. The V segment lost 3 bases and the J segment 7 bases; nucleotides outside the gene matches: 6. The germline V gene has CDR1 SGHRS and CDR2 YFSETQ. The CDR3 has 14 amino acids. In DNA form, the CDR3 reads TGCGCCAGCAGCTGGACAGGGCCTTCAAATGAGCAGTTCTTC. Its protein product is CASSWTGPSNEQFF.

The V and J genes are TRBV4-1 and TRBJ2-3; D is unresolved. Trimming left V 0 bases short and J 6 bases short, with 19 bases between. The CDR3 spans 17 residues. Looked up from germline, CDR1 is MGHRA and CDR2 is YSYEKL. The CDR3 DNA follows: TGCGCCAGCAGCCAAGAAAGCCCCGGTTTCGTGTTGGATACGCAGTATTTT. Protein product: CASSQESPGFVLDTQYF.

This clone was found once. The chain combines TRBV4-1 with TRBJ1-6; D call uncertain. Trimming took off 0 bases at V and 7 bases at J, with 13 bases between the two ends. The germline gives CDR1 MGHRA, CDR2 YSYEKL. This CDR3 has 16 amino acids. CDR3 DNA sequence: TGCGCCAGCAGCCAAGATCGAACAGAAGTCAATTCACCCCTCCACTTT. It yields the protein CASSQDRTEVNSPLHF.

This chain uses TRBV11-2 with TRBJ2-1, with D perhaps TRBD1 (6 bases). The CDR3 is 16 amino acids. Germline values: CDR1 SGHAT, CDR2 FQNNGV. Deletions cut 2 bases from V and 8 bases from J, with 19 bases between. This CDR3 is CASSLWDTSFADEQFF. The DNA for the CDR3 is TGTGCCAGCAGCTTATGGGACACTAGTTTCGCCGATGAGCAGTTCTTC. Supplemented by reference TRBV11-2 and TRBJ2-1, the full variable domain reads EAGVAQSPRYKIIEKRQSVAFWCNPISGHATLYWYQQILGQGPKLLIQFQNNGVVDDSQLPKDRFSAERLKGVDSTLKIQPAKLEDSAVYLCASSLWDTSFADEQFFGPGTRLTVL.

V usage is TRBV18 and J usage is TRBJ2-2, with TRBD2 as a possible D gene (6 bases). In germline, CDR1 is KGHSH, CDR2 LQKENI. V was shortened by 2 bases and J by 6 bases, with 16 bases between the two germline ends. The CDR3 length is 16 residues. The CDR3 here is CASSPKEGLIPGELFF. CDR3 nucleotide sequence: TGTGCCAGCTCACCAAAGGAGGGATTAATCCCCGGGGAGCTGTTTTTT.